Each of the 14 T cell receptor beta chains below was sequenced from the same sample in a study of T cells in Graves' hyperthyroidism and ophthalmopathy. Regions amplified from RNA transcripts were the TCR beta CDR3 regions. First-round RT-PCR targeting the TCR CDR3 was performed with the HTBI primer set. TCRdb redid the calling of the multiplex PCR reads with MiXCR, one entry per CDR3 protein. This sample yields nearly 750,000 distinct CDR3 sequences, of which just over 35% are seen a single time; roughly 30% belongs to the top ten. Sequenced input: blood. These receptors all stem from a woman in her forties with Graves' hyperthyroidism.

Details on this clonotype: A read error may produce the germline difference seen at one junction end. This rearrangement joins TRBV12-3 or TRBV12-4 to TRBJ1-3; D is undetermined. The CDR3 length is 16 residues. The CDR3 coding sequence is TGTACCAGCACTGACTGGGCCGCGAGCTCTGGAAACACCATATATTTT. This gives the protein CTSTDWAASSGNTIYF.

The chain recombines TRBV27 with TRBJ2-7; TRBD2 is a possible D gene (6 bases). Germline CDR1 reads MNHEY; CDR2 reads SMNVEV (reference sequence). V lost 3 bases, J lost 5 bases, and 11 bases lay in between. This CDR3 comprises 13 residues. CDR3 sequence (DNA): TGTGCCAGCAGTTTCTATCCGGGGGACGAGCAGTACTTC. This gives the protein CASSFYPGDEQYF.

This clonotype was counted many times. The V gene is TRBV19, the J gene TRBJ1-3, with D possibly being TRBD1 (5 bases). Looked up from germline, CDR1 is LNHDA and CDR2 is SQIVND (reference sequence). The CDR3 spans 14 residues. V lost 8 bases and J lost 5, with 16 bases in between. CDR3 in amino acids: CASRNGGFRNTIYF. CDR3 coding DNA: TGTGCCAGTCGAAACGGGGGGTTTCGAAACACCATATATTTT.

This clonotype was counted ten times or more. This rearrangement joins TRBV9 to TRBJ1-1, with D possibly matching TRBD1 (6 bases). V was shortened by 0 bases and J by 7 bases, with 10 bases between the two germline ends. This CDR3 has 13 residues. The germline V gene has CDR1 SGDLS and CDR2 YYNGEE. The CDR3 nucleotides read TGTGCCAGCAGCGTAGTAACAGGGAATGAAGCTTTCTTT. Translating it yields CASSVVTGNEAFF.

The chain recombines TRBV2 with TRBJ1-1; 8 bases match TRBD1. This CDR3 has 11 amino acids. Germline V lookup: CDR1 SNHLY, CDR2 FYNNEI. The junction had 4 bases not matched to a gene; V was cut back by 6 bases and J by 10 bases. The CDR3 DNA sequence: TGTGCCAGCAGCGAGGGGACAGGAGCTTTCTTT. Residues: CASSEGTGAFF.

This clonotype was found many times. This chain uses TRBV7-3 with TRBJ1-1; possible D gene TRBD1, 6 bases. V lost 4 bases and J 4 bases, leaving 10 bases between the germline ends. This CDR3 has 13 amino acids. Germline-derived CDR1 and CDR2 are SGHTA and FQGTGA. DNA of the CDR3: TGTGCCAGCAGCTATCACAGGGCCACTGAAGCTTTCTTT. Translated: CASSYHRATEAFF.

A note on this clonotype: A much larger clone is a single base away; this may be a read error. V is TRBV19 and J is TRBJ1-6; 9 bases are shared with TRBD1. The CDR3 sequence is 15 residues long. Germline values: CDR1 LNHDA, CDR2 SQIVND (reference sequence). The J segment lost 7 bases and the V segment lost 3 bases, leaving 4 bases of the junction unmatched. The CDR3 nucleotides read TGTGCCAGTAGTATGTGGGACAGGGCCAATTCACCCCTCCACTTT. Encoded protein: CASSMWDRANSPLHF.

This clonotype has only a few counts. The rearrangement uses TRBV28 and TRBJ1-2, with D uncertain. This CDR3 has 14 amino acids. Trimming left V 6 bases short and J 8 bases short, with 19 bases between. Germline CDR1 MDHEN, CDR2 SYDVKM. The CDR3 reads CASSKTDREDGYTF. CDR3 nucleotides: TGTGCCAGCAGCAAAACTGACCGGGAGGACGGCTACACCTTC.

There are many counts of this clonotype. The rearrangement uses TRBV7-9 and TRBJ1-2; unclear D gene. With 5 bases removed from V and 1 base from J, the gap between germline ends came to 11 bases. This CDR3 has 14 residues. Germline CDR1 and CDR2: SEHNR and FQNEAQ (reference sequence). The CDR3 DNA reads as TGTGCCAGCAGCCTACTAACAGATAACTATGGCTACACCTTC. Its translation is CASSLLTDNYGYTF.

V is TRBV6-1 and J is TRBJ2-6; D may be TRBD1 (6 bases). The CDR3 has 18 residues. CDR1 and CDR2 (germline): MNHNS, SASEGT. V lost 6 bases, J lost 4 bases, and 22 bases lay in between. CDR3 bases: TGTGCCAGCAGCCACCGGGACACCCTGTTTTTAGGGGCCAACGTCCTGACTTTC. Translated: CASSHRDTLFLGANVLTF.

This clonotype was found a few times. V is TRBV9 and J is TRBJ2-2, with 14 positions matching TRBD2. The J segment lost 6 bases and the V segment lost 4 bases, leaving 8 bases of the junction unmatched. The CDR3 totals 17 residues. Germline V gene sequence: CDR1 SGDLS, CDR2 YYNGEE. The CDR3 sequence is CASSLVPGLAGAGELFF. CDR3 DNA: TGTGCCAGCAGCCTCGTCCCGGGACTAGCGGGAGCCGGGGAGCTGTTTTTT. The full variable domain, with the rest looked up from reference TRBV9 and TRBJ2-2, is DSGVTQTPKHLITATGQRVTLRCSPRSGDLSVYWYQQSLDQGLQFLIQYYNGEERAKGNILERFSAQQFPDLHSELNLSSLELGDSALYFCASSLVPGLAGAGELFFGEGSRLTVL.

In this sample, this clonotype turned up many times. The CDR3 sequence is CASSPSETGPNQPQHF. In nucleotides, the CDR3 is TGTGCCAGCAGCCCTTCGGAGACAGGTCCTAATCAGCCCCAGCATTTT. This rearrangement joins TRBV7-9 to TRBJ1-5, with D perhaps TRBD1 (6 bases). Germline V gene sequence: CDR1 SEHNR, CDR2 FQNEAQ (reference sequence). The V end was cut by 5 bases, the J end by 4 bases, with 18 bases between. The CDR3 has 16 residues.

A note on this clonotype: The junction departs from germline at one end; a sequencing error may be responsible. The chain is built from TRBV12-5 and TRBJ1-1, with TRBD1 identical over 7 bases. CDR3 length equals 17 residues. Germline CDR1 LGHNT, CDR2 FRNRAP. The CDR3 protein is CASGLVSPAGQLKGALF. The CDR3, as DNA: TGTGCTAGTGGTTTGGTAAGTCCGGCGGGACAGCTTAAAGGAGCTCTCTTT.

This chain connects TRBV29-1 to TRBJ1-2; 7 bases line up with TRBD1. With V trimmed by 7 bases and J by 5 bases, 10 bases remained unmatched. The CDR3 is made up of 13 amino acids. Germline V gene lookup returns CDR1 SQVTM and CDR2 ANQGSEA. CDR3 region: CSAGTALKYGYTF. CDR3 nucleotides: TGCAGCGCCGGGACAGCCCTTAAGTATGGCTACACCTTC.